This T cell receptor (beta chain) emerged from a study of human T cells and chemical hapten exposure. Study overall: There were per-sample TCR yield variations, arising mainly from small pooled library volume differences.

Indicated time point: pre-sensitization, week 0. Noted treatment: therapeutic diphenylcyclopropenone sensitization with weekly scalp DPC. TCRdb redid the calling of the RACE reads with MiXCR, one entry per CDR3 protein. This table has roughly 100,000 distinct CDR3 sequences, less than 14% appearing once. This clonotype was detected only a few times. V was clipped by 2 bases and J by 7 bases, with 10 bases between them. The CDR3 spans 12 residues. Germline V gene sequence: CDR1 DFQATT, CDR2 SNEGSKA (reference sequence). The rearrangement uses TRBV20-1 and TRBJ2-3; D remains ambiguous. The clonotype comes from a woman aged 60-75 years with alopecia areata. Some clones in this sample may be carry-over from other donors' samples. This material consisted of whole blood, taken in connection with sensitization to the hapten diphenylcyclopropenone (DPC). The CDR3 DNA sequence: TGCAGTGCTAGATCCGCATCTCATACGCAGTATTTT. It specifies CSARSASHTQYF.